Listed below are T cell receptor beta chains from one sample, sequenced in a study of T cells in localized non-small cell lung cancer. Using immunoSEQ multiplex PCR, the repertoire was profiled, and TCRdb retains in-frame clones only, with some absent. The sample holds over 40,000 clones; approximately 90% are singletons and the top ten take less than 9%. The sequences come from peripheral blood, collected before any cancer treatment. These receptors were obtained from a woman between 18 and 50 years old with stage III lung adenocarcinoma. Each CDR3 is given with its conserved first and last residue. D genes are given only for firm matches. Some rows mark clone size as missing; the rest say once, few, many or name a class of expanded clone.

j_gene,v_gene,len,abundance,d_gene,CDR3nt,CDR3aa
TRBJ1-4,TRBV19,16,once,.,TGTGCCAGTAGTAGCCCCCGGGACTCAACTAATGAAAAACTGTTTTTT,CASSSPRDSTNEKLFF
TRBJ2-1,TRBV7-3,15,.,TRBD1,TGTGCCAGCAGCGTCGACAGGGGGGTCTACAATGAGCAGTTCTTC,CASSVDRGVYNEQFF
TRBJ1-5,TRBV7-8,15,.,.,TGTGCCAGCAGCTTAGGAGCGTCCCTCAATCAGCCCCAGCATTTT,CASSLGASLNQPQHF
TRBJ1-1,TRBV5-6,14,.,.,TGTGCCAGCAGCTTGGCCACCAAGTTGACTGAAGCTTTCTTT,CASSLATKLTEAFF
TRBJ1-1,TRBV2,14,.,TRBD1,TGTGCCAGCACCAGGACAGGGAGGAACACTGAAGCTTTCTTT,CASTRTGRNTEAFF
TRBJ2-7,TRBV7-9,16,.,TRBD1,TGTGCCAGCAGCTTAGTTTGGACAGGTAGCTCCTACGAGCAGTACTTC,CASSLVWTGSSYEQYF
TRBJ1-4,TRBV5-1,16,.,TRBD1,TGCGCCAGCAGCTTCGGGACAGAAGCAACTAATGAAAAACTGTTTTTT,CASSFGTEATNEKLFF
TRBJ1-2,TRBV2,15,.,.,TGTGCCAGCAATTGGGTATGGTCATCCCATAATGGCTACACCTTC,CASNWVWSSHNGYTF
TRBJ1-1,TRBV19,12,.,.,TGTGCCAGTAGTATAAAGGAGGGAGCAGCTTTCTTT,CASSIKEGAAFF
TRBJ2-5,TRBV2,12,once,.,TGTGCCAGCAGTGAAATAGTGGAGACCCAGTACTTC,CASSEIVETQYF
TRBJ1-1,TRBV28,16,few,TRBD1,TGTGCCAGCAGGACCCACGGGACAGGGCGGGGTACTGAAGCTTTCTTT,CASRTHGTGRGTEAFF
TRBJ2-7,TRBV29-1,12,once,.,TGCAGCGTTCTGGTCAGCTCCTACGAGCAGTACTTC,CSVLVSSYEQYF
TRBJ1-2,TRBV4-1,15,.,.,TGCGCCAGCAGCCAGGCGCCCCGGTCGCTCTATGGCTACACCTTC,CASSQAPRSLYGYTF
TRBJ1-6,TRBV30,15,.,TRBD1,TGTGCCTGGAATAAGGGACAGGCCTCCTATTCACCCCTCCACTTT,CAWNKGQASYSPLHF
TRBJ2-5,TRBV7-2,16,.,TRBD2,TGTGCCAGCAGCTTAGCGGGCGGGGGAGTCCAAGAGACCCAGTACTTC,CASSLAGGGVQETQYF
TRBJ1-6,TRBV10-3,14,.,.,TGTGCCATCAGTGACAGGGGTTCGGATTCACCCCTCCACTTT,CAISDRGSDSPLHF
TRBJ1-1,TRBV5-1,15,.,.,TGCGCCAGCAGCTTTCCTGACAGACCGAACACTGAAGCTTTCTTT,CASSFPDRPNTEAFF
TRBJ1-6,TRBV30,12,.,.,TGTGCCTGGAATAGTTGGAATTCACCCCTCCACTTT,CAWNSWNSPLHF
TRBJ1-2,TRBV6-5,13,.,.,TGTGCCAGCAGCGTTCTGGGGAAGGGTGGCTACACCTTC,CASSVLGKGGYTF
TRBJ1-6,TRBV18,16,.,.,TGTGCCAGCTCACCAGGGTCCCGCCGGACAAATTCACCCCTCCACTTT,CASSPGSRRTNSPLHF
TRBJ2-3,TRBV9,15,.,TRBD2,TGTGCCAGCAGCGTAGTGGGACTAGCGGGGGATACGCAGTATTTT,CASSVVGLAGDTQYF
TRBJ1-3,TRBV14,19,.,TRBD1,TGTGCCAGCAGCCAATGGAGGTCGGGGACAGGGGACTTCGGAAACACCATATATTTT,CASSQWRSGTGDFGNTIYF
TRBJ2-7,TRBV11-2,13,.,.,TGTGCCAGCAGCAACCCGCAAATCTACGAGCAGTACTTC,CASSNPQIYEQYF
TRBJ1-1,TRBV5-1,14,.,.,TGCGCCAGCAGCTTGGCGCTAGGGGCCACTGAAGCTTTCTTT,CASSLALGATEAFF
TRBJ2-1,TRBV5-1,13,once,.,TGCGCCAGCTCGCAGGGTAGTTTAGGTGAGCAGTTCTTC,CASSQGSLGEQFF
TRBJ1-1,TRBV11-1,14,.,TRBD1,TGTGCCAGCAGCTTTCAGGGGGGCCGGACTGAAGCTTTCTTT,CASSFQGGRTEAFF
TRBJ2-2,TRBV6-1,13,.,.,TGTGCCAGCAGTGAGGCTGACACCGGGGAGCTGTTTTTT,CASSEADTGELFF
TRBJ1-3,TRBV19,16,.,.,TGTGCCAGTAGTATCGGTTATGGGTATGGAGGAAACACCATATATTTT,CASSIGYGYGGNTIYF
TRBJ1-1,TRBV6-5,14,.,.,TGTGCCAGCAGCTGGTCTGAAGGGACCTCTGAAGCTTTCTTT,CASSWSEGTSEAFF
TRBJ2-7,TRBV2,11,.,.,TGTGCCAGCAGGGACTTCTACGAGCAGTACTTC,CASRDFYEQYF
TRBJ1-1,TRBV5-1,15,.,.,TGCGCCAGCAGCTTAGTGGCTTCCCAGGGCACTGAAGCTTTCTTT,CASSLVASQGTEAFF
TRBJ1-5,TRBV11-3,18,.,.,TGTGCCAGCAGCTTAGATCTCTCGGGAGGGGAAAGCAATCAGCCCCAGCATTTT,CASSLDLSGGESNQPQHF
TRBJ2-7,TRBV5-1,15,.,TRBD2,TGCGCCAGCAGCTTTAGTAGCGGGGGGAAATACGAGCAGTACTTC,CASSFSSGGKYEQYF
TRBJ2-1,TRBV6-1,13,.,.,TGTGCCAGCGCGTACGCCCCGCGGGGTGAGCAGTTCTTC,CASAYAPRGEQFF
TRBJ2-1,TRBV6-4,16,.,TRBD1,TGTGCCAGCAGTGACTCGAGCAGGGGGCAGGTCGATGAGCAGTTCTTC,CASSDSSRGQVDEQFF
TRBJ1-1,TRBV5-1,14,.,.,TGCGCCAGTATGTCAACCGGGGGGAACACTGAAGCTTTCTTT,CASMSTGGNTEAFF
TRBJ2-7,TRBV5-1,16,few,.,TGCGCCAGCAGCAGGGAAGGTTGGACAGAATCCTACGAGCAGTACTTC,CASSREGWTESYEQYF
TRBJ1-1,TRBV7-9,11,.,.,TGTGCCAGCAGCTTTAAAACTGAAGCTTTCTTT,CASSFKTEAFF
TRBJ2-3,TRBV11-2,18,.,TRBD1,TGTGCCAGCAGCCGAGTGCGGGACAGGGTGGGTTGGGCAGATACGCAGTATTTT,CASSRVRDRVGWADTQYF
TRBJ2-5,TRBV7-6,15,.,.,TGTGCCAGCAGCTCCGGGACCCTCAGGAGGGAGACCCAGTACTTC,CASSSGTLRRETQYF
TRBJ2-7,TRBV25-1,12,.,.,TGTGCCAGCAGTGCAACAGGGTACGAGCAGTACTTC,CASSATGYEQYF
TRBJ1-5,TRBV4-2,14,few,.,TGTGCCAGCAGCCAAGAAGTATCGAGTCAGCCCCAGCATTTT,CASSQEVSSQPQHF
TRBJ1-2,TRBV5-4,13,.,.,TGTGCCAGCAGCTTGGACAGGGACTATGGCTACACCTTC,CASSLDRDYGYTF
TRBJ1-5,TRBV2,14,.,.,TGTGCCAGCAAAGGGGGGACATCCAATCAGCCCCAGCATTTT,CASKGGTSNQPQHF